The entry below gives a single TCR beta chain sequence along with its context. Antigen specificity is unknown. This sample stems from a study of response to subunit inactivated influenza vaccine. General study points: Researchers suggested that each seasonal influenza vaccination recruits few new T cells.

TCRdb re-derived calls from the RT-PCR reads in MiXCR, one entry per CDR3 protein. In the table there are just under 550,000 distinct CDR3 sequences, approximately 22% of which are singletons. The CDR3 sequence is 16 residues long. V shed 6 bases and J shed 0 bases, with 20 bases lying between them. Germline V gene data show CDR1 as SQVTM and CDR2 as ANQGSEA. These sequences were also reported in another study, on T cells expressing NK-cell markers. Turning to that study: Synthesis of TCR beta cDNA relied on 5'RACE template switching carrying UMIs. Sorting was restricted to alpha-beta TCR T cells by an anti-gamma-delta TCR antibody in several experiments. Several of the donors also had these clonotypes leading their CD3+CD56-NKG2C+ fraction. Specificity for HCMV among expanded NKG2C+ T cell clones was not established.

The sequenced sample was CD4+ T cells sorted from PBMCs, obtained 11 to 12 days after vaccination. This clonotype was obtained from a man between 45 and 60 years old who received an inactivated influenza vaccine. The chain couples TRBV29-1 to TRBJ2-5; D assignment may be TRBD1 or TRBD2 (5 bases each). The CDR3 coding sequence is TGCAGCGTGGTCGTACGGGACCCATGGTACCAAGAGACCCAGTACTTC. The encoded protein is CSVVVRDPWYQETQYF.